A selection of T cell receptor beta chains follows, all from one sample in a study of spatial heterogeneity in lung cancer. TCRdb re-called the 5' RACE reads with MiXCR, one entry per CDR3 protein. This sample has over 70,000 distinct CDR3 sequences, with 8% to 9.5% found just once. Sequencing was performed on PBMCs, taken at follow-up. The receptors were gathered from a female donor with early-stage non-small cell lung cancer. Each CDR3 is given with its conserved first and last residue. Fields, in order: J gene, clone size, V gene, D gene, CDR3 DNA, CDR3 protein. A D gene is named only where the DNA matches it firmly. Rows may omit the clone size; those that give it use once, few, many or a size class.

J: TRBJ2-7; size: few; V: TRBV5-1; D: TRBD2; DNA: TGCGCCAGCAGTTCGGGACTAGAAAGCGAGCAGTACTTC; CDR3: CASSSGLESEQYF
J: TRBJ2-7; size: many; V: TRBV7-3; D: TRBD2; DNA: TGTGCCAGCAGCTTTGCCGGGACTAGCTCCTACGAGCAGTACTTC; CDR3: CASSFAGTSSYEQYF
J: TRBJ2-5; size: -; V: TRBV7-9; D: -; DNA: TGTGCCAGCAGCCCTAGACAAAGGGAAGAGACCCAGTACTTC; CDR3: CASSPRQREETQYF
J: TRBJ2-3; size: many; V: TRBV20-1; D: -; DNA: TGCAGTGCTAGCGACCTCCCGTCGGCCACAGATACGCAGTATTTT; CDR3: CSASDLPSATDTQYF
J: TRBJ2-7; size: -; V: TRBV7-9; D: -; DNA: TGTGCCAACAGCTTAAACCGGGAAAAGGGTTACGAGCAGTACTTC; CDR3: CANSLNREKGYEQYF
J: TRBJ2-7; size: many; V: TRBV10-3; D: -; DNA: TGTGCCATCAGGGCGGGAACCTCGGGCGAGCAGTACTTC; CDR3: CAIRAGTSGEQYF
J: TRBJ2-2; size: -; V: TRBV20-1; D: TRBD2; DNA: TGCAGTGCCAGATCTAGCGGGAACACCGGGGAGCTGTTTTTT; CDR3: CSARSSGNTGELFF
J: TRBJ2-1; size: -; V: TRBV6-5; D: TRBD2; DNA: TGTGCCAGCCGTACCCCAACAGGTCGCGGGAGGGCATGGGAGCAGTTCTTC; CDR3: CASRTPTGRGRAWEQFF
J: TRBJ1-5; size: few; V: TRBV30; D: TRBD1; DNA: TGTGCCTGGAGTGATGGACAGGCCCGGGGTCAGCCCCAGCATTTT; CDR3: CAWSDGQARGQPQHF
J: TRBJ2-7; size: many; V: TRBV6-2/TRBV6-3; D: -; DNA: TGTGCCAGCAGCTGGGGACTGAACCCTTACGAGCAGTACTTC; CDR3: CASSWGLNPYEQYF
J: TRBJ2-1; size: few; V: TRBV4-2; D: TRBD2; DNA: TGTGCCAGCAGCCAAGATGGGACTAGCCAGCTTGGGGGTGAGCAGTTCTTC; CDR3: CASSQDGTSQLGGEQFF
J: TRBJ2-1; size: many; V: TRBV7-9; D: -; DNA: TGTGCCAGCAGCTTAGAGTTCTATCGGGACGGCAATGAGCAGTTCTTC; CDR3: CASSLEFYRDGNEQFF
J: TRBJ2-7; size: -; V: TRBV3-1; D: -; DNA: TGTGCCAGCAGCCAAGACGGACACCACGAGCAGTACTTC; CDR3: CASSQDGHHEQYF
J: TRBJ2-1; size: many; V: TRBV29-1; D: -; DNA: TGCAGCGTTGAAGAGGGAGGCAGGGCAAGCTACAATGAGCAGTTCTTC; CDR3: CSVEEGGRASYNEQFF